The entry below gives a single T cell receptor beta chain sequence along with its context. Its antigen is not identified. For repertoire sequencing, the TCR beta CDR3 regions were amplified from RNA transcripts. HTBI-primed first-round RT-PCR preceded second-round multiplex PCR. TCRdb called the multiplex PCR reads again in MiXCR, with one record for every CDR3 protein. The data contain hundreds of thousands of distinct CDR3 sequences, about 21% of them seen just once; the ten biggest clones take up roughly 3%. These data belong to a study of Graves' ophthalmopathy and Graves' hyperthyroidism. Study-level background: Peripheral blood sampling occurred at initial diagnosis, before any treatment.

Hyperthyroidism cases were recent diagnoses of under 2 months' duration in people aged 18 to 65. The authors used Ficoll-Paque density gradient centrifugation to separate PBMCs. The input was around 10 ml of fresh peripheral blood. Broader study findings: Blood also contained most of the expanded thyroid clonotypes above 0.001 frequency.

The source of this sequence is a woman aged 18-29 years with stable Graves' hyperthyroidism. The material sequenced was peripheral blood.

CDR3 coding DNA: TGTGCCAGCAGCCAAGTTTGGGCTAGCGGGAGGACGTCCCACGAGCAGTACTTC. Protein product: CASSQVWASGRTSHEQYF. The gene calls are TRBV3-1 and TRBJ2-7; 11 bases line up with TRBD2. CDR3 length: 18 amino acids. The germline CDR1 and CDR2 sequences are LGHDT and YNNKEL (reference sequence). J gave up 5 bases and V 1 base, and 13 bases lay outside the gene matches.